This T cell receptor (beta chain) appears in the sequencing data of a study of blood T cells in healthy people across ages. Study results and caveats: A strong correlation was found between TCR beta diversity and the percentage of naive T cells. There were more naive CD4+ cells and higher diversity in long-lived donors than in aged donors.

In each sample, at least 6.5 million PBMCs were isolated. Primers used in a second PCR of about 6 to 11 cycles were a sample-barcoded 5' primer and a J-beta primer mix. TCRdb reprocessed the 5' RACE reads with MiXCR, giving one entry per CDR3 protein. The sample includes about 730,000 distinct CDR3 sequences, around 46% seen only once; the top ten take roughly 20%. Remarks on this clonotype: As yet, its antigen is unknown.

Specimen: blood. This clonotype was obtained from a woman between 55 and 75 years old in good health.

The CDR3 nucleotides are TGTGCCAGCAGCGCGCAGGCGACTAGCGCCTCCTACGAGCAGTACTTC. Its translation is CASSAQATSASYEQYF. V and J are TRBV9 and TRBJ2-7; 8 bases are shared with TRBD2. Germline V lookup: CDR1 SGDLS, CDR2 YYNGEE. This CDR3 contains 16 residues. Unmatched junction bases numbered 8, after V lost 3 bases and J lost 0 bases.